This is a list of T cell receptor beta chains from one sample in a study of Graves' ophthalmopathy and Graves' hyperthyroidism. TCRdb recomputed calls from the multiplex PCR reads with MiXCR, one row per CDR3 protein. The table records about 590,000 distinct CDR3 sequences, just under 40% of them present only once. Source material: peripheral blood or thyroid tissue (not recorded which). The receptors shown here come from an adult man with Graves' hyperthyroidism. Both conserved end residues are trimmed from each CDR3. Fields, in order: V gene, CDR3 protein.

>TRBV25-1
ASSELGMGTEAF
>TRBV12-3/TRBV12-4
ASSLGLAGRETQY
>TRBV29-1
SVGGQGTQY
>TRBV29-1
SLVPPEAF
>TRBV29-1
SVIAGGADAQY
>TRBV5-5
ASSLSRVRTNEKLL
>TRBV10-3
AISDRSGANVLT
>TRBV7-8
ASSSLAPNSPLH
>TRBV29-1
SVRNNEQY
>TRBV6-5
ASSEAGGNEKLF
>TRBV5-1
ASSMTGRTDTQY
>TRBV9
ASSVLTGVSTDTQY
>TRBV12-3/TRBV12-4
ASGGDSANEKLF
>TRBV2
ASSFIPSSGNTIY
>TRBV29-1
SVEDWASGGY
>TRBV19
ASSPRLWQDTQY
>TRBV7-8
ASSRRGLAEGTQY
>TRBV2
ACGSSYNSPLH
>TRBV4-1
ASSQVWGPGGQPQH
>TRBV29-1
SAGTGARDEKLF
>TRBV2
ASSLDRAAETQY
>TRBV7-3
ASSSTTGNYQPQH
>TRBV7-6
ASSPNSGTYEQY
>TRBV10-3
AIRDTGANVLT
>TRBV19
ASSRGQSYNSPLH
>TRBV20-1
SATPGPQETQY
>TRBV7-9
ASSTGRGPQY
>TRBV7-6
ASSFSGTASETQY
>TRBV19
ASSIAHDMGHEQY
>TRBV7-6
ASSLEAGANTEAF
>TRBV20-1
SAGTSGTGLFGETQY
>TRBV15
ATSRVLAGGWNEQF
>TRBV24-1
ATSDIKKGGLETQY
>TRBV15
ATSRGAGGDTQGEQY
>TRBV28
ASSFGTGPYGYT
>TRBV5-1
ASSGEGGTTMNTEAF
>TRBV7-9
ASSHYQGHPYEQY
>TRBV18
ASSHDRVVPETQY
>TRBV20-1
SATQGGSNQPQH